The 30 T cell receptor beta chains presented below share a single source sample, sequenced in a study of T cells after yellow fever vaccination. TCRdb re-called the 5' RACE reads through MiXCR, storing one row per CDR3 protein. Counted here are 300,000 to 350,000 distinct CDR3 sequences, about 10% occurring once; the ten biggest clones make up about 3%. This sample comprised CD4+ T cells sorted from PBMCs, obtained 45 days after the yellow fever booster vaccination. The receptors here all came from a young man who received the YFV17D yellow fever vaccine.

This clonotype has only a few counts. The chain joins TRBV30 to TRBJ1-5; no clear D gene. CDR1 and CDR2 (germline): GTSNPN, SVGIG (reference sequence). V lost 2 bases to trimming and J lost 6 bases, with 11 bases between them. The CDR3 is 13 residues long. CDR3 amino acids: CAWSPRVGQPQHF. The CDR3, as DNA: TGTGCCTGGAGTCCCCGGGTTGGTCAGCCCCAGCATTTT. The entire variable domain, with the rest obtained from reference TRBV30 and TRBJ1-5, is as follows: SQTIHQWPATLVQPVGSPLSLECTVEGTSNPNLYWYRQAAGRGLQLLFYSVGIGQISSEVPQNLSASRPQDRQFILSSKKLLLSDSGFYLCAWSPRVGQPQHFGDGTRLSIL.

There are many counts of this clonotype. The chain combines TRBV5-1 with TRBJ2-5, with D possibly being TRBD1 or TRBD2 (6 bases each). V was clipped by 5 bases and J by 4 bases, with 9 bases between them. The CDR3 has 12 residues. Germline lookup yields CDR1 SGHRS and CDR2 YFSETQ. The CDR3 DNA sequence: TGCGCCAGCAGGGGGGGCGGAGAGACCCAGTACTTC. This encodes CASRGGGETQYF.

This clonotype has ten or more counts. The chain employs TRBV5-8 and TRBJ2-4; TRBD2 aligns across 15 bases. This CDR3 contains 19 residues. Germline assignment: CDR1 SGHTS and CDR2 YDEGEE. The V and J ends lost 4 bases and 3 bases, in that order; junction bases with no gene match: 11. The CDR3, as DNA: TGTGCCAGCAGCGTCGGACTAGCGGGGGGGTTGTCAGGCAAAAACATTCAGTACTTC. Protein product: CASSVGLAGGLSGKNIQYF.

This clonotype was detected ten times or more. This chain uses TRBV11-2 with TRBJ2-3, with D perhaps being TRBD1 or TRBD2 (6 bases each). The V gene's germline CDR1 is SGHAT and CDR2 FQNNGV. The length of the CDR3 is 18 residues. V lost 5 bases and J 0 bases, leaving 21 bases between the germline ends. CDR3 in DNA: TGTGCCAGCAGCCAACGGAGGGGGGCCAAACCTAGCACAGATACGCAGTATTTT. Its translation is CASSQRRGAKPSTDTQYF. The full variable domain, in which reference TRBV11-2 and TRBJ2-3 provide the parts outside the CDR3, is EAGVAQSPRYKIIEKRQSVAFWCNPISGHATLYWYQQILGQGPKLLIQFQNNGVVDDSQLPKDRFSAERLKGVDSTLKIQPAKLEDSAVYLCASSQRRGAKPSTDTQYFGPGTRLTVL.

The rearrangement links TRBV2 to TRBJ2-2, with TRBD2 matching over 7 bases. J gave up 6 bases and V 5 bases, and 6 bases lay outside the gene matches. CDR1 is SNHLY, CDR2 FYNNEI, per germline. This CDR3 has 14 amino acids. In nucleotides, the CDR3 is TGTGCCAGCAGTCGATTGGCGGGAGCCGGGGAGCTGTTTTTT. Protein sequence: CASSRLAGAGELFF. The full variable domain, rest sourced from reference TRBV2 and TRBJ2-2, is EPEVTQTPSHQVTQMGQEVILRCVPISNHLYFYWYRQILGQKVEFLVSFYNNEISEKSEIFDDQFSVERPDGSNFTLKIRSTKLEDSAMYFCASSRLAGAGELFFGEGSRLTVL.

The CDR3 loop is CSARDPHQAGYTQYF. CDR3 DNA sequence: TGCAGTGCTAGAGATCCCCATCAGGCCGGGTATACGCAGTATTTT. The rearrangement links TRBV20-1 to TRBJ2-3; the D is unclear. The germline V gene has CDR1 DFQATT and CDR2 SNEGSKA (reference sequence). The ends were cut back, 0 bases at V and 7 bases at J, with 17 bases in the middle. CDR3 length: 15 amino acids.

This clonotype was counted ten times or more. This chain joins TRBV18 and TRBJ1-5, with TRBD1 identical over 7 bases. The germline V gene encodes CDR1 KGHSH and CDR2 LQKENI. This CDR3 has 14 residues. The V segment lost 6 bases and the J segment 3 bases; nucleotides outside the gene matches: 5. CDR3 protein: CASSQGGPNQPQHF. Here the CDR3 DNA reads TGTGCCAGCTCGCAGGGGGGCCCCAATCAGCCCCAGCATTTT.

There are a few counts of this clonotype. V gene TRBV18 combines with J gene TRBJ2-5, with 8 positions matching TRBD2. Germline values: CDR1 KGHSH, CDR2 LQKENI. V trimming: 3 bases; J trimming: 3 bases; junction bases outside the gene matches: 6. The CDR3 is 15 amino acids. The CDR3 DNA sequence: TGTGCCAGCTCACCCCTTAGCGGGGCCGAAGAGACCCAGTACTTC. Amino acids: CASSPLSGAEETQYF.

This clonotype was counted between two and nine times. This chain connects TRBV7-9 to TRBJ1-4; tentatively, D is TRBD1 (6 bases). CDR1 SEHNR and CDR2 FQNEAQ come from the germline V gene (reference sequence). The length of the CDR3 is 16 residues. Trimming left V 3 bases short and J 3 bases short, with 14 bases between. The CDR3 loop is CASSFGGSPANEKLFF. In DNA, the CDR3 is TGTGCCAGCAGCTTCGGGGGCTCTCCTGCTAATGAAAAACTGTTTTTT. The full variable domain, its missing parts supplied by reference TRBV7-9 and TRBJ1-4, is DTGVSQNPRHKITKRGQNVTFRCDPISEHNRLYWYRQTLGQGPEFLTYFQNEAQLEKSRLLSDRFSAERPKGSFSTLEIQRTEQGDSAMYLCASSFGGSPANEKLFFGSGTQLSVL.

This clonotype was seen only a few times. The chain employs TRBV6-2 or TRBV6-3 and TRBJ2-2; D assignment may be TRBD1 or TRBD2 (6 bases each). Trimming removed 6 bases at V and 3 bases at J, with 17 bases between. The CDR3 spans 16 residues. Looked up from germline, CDR1 is MNHEY and CDR2 is SVGEGT. CDR3 loop: CASSTPLGGYTGELFF. The CDR3 DNA reads as TGTGCCAGCAGCACTCCCTTGGGGGGCTACACCGGGGAGCTGTTTTTT.

The V and J genes are TRBV28 and TRBJ1-2, with D possibly TRBD1 on 6 matching bases. CDR1 is MDHEN and CDR2 is SYDVKM in the germline V gene. The CDR3 is made up of 11 amino acids. V was clipped by 7 bases and J by 7 bases, with 10 bases between them. CDR3 coding DNA: TGTGCCAGCAAACAGGGTGGTGGCTACACCTTC. Residues: CASKQGGGYTF.

In its sample, this clonotype was seen a few times. The CDR3 coding sequence is TGCGCCAGCAGCCGACAGAGAGACACAGATACGCAGTATTTT. It specifies CASSRQRDTDTQYF. The genes are TRBV5-1 and TRBJ2-3; tentatively, D is TRBD1 (5 bases). Trimming cost V 4 bases and J 2 bases, with 11 bases left between them. Germline V gene lookup returns CDR1 SGHRS and CDR2 YFSETQ. CDR3 size: 14 residues.

This clonotype was seen ten or more times. The chain has TRBV2 and TRBJ1-2; D ambiguous. The germline V gene has CDR1 SNHLY and CDR2 FYNNEI. The CDR3 loop spans 12 amino acids. V was trimmed by 3 bases and J by 4 bases, leaving 6 bases between them. The CDR3 region is CASSEGSYGYTF. CDR3 coding DNA: TGTGCCAGCAGTGAGGGTTCCTATGGCTACACCTTC. Together with reference TRBV2 and TRBJ1-2, the CDR3 gives the full variable domain: EPEVTQTPSHQVTQMGQEVILRCVPISNHLYFYWYRQILGQKVEFLVSFYNNEISEKSEIFDDQFSVERPDGSNFTLKIRSTKLEDSAMYFCASSEGSYGYTFGSGTRLTVV.

The sample holds many counts of this clonotype. V and J are TRBV20-1 and TRBJ2-1; 7 bases map to TRBD2. V dropped 5 bases and J dropped 4; count of bases not matched to a gene: 11. The CDR3 loop spans 15 amino acids. The germline V gene has CDR1 DFQATT and CDR2 SNEGSKA (reference sequence). The CDR3 sequence is CSAGGTAGVYNEQFF. The CDR3 region has the DNA TGCAGTGCTGGGGGGACGGCGGGGGTATACAATGAGCAGTTCTTC.

There are many counts of this clonotype. This sequence joins TRBV10-3 and TRBJ2-3; 10 bases are a match to TRBD2. In germline, CDR1 is ENHRY, CDR2 SYGVKD. This CDR3 spans 19 amino acids. The ends lost 2 bases at V and 5 bases at J; junction bases unmatched: 16. CDR3 in DNA: TGTGCCATCAGTGAGCCCCGGGCTAGCGGGGGTTTGACGTTAGATACGCAGTATTTT. This sequence encodes CAISEPRASGGLTLDTQYF.

This clonotype came up many times. This chain joins TRBV12-3 or TRBV12-4 and TRBJ2-2, with 7 bases matching TRBD2. The junction had 3 bases not matched to a gene; V was cut back by 11 bases and J by 0 bases. The CDR3 runs to 13 residues. In DNA form, the CDR3 reads TGTGCCGGGCGGGGGACGAACACCGGGGAGCTGTTTTTT. Protein sequence: CAGRGTNTGELFF.

Only a few counts were recorded for this clonotype. This rearrangement joins TRBV20-1 to TRBJ2-5, with D perhaps matching TRBD1 or TRBD2 (5 bases each). V lost 6 bases to trimming and J lost 5 bases, with 16 bases between them. The length of the CDR3 is 13 residues. CDR1 is DFQATT and CDR2 is SNEGSKA in the germline V gene (reference sequence). This chain's CDR3 is CSAWDPSEETQYF. In DNA, the CDR3 is TGCAGTGCCTGGGACCCCAGCGAGGAGACCCAGTACTTC.

A note on this clonotype: Being one base from a much bigger clone, this may be a read error. The V and J genes are TRBV4-3 and TRBJ2-1; maybe TRBD2 (7 bases). The germline V gene encodes CDR1 LGHNA and CDR2 YSLEER. The CDR3 loop spans 15 amino acids. The chain's CDR3 is CASSQAPWGGDEQIF. The CDR3, as DNA: TGCGCCAGCAGCCAAGCCCCATGGGGGGGCGATGAGCAGATCTTC.

This clonotype came up many times. This chain joins TRBV12-3 or TRBV12-4 and TRBJ1-1; the D is unclear. Between the trimmed V and J ends, which lost 2 bases and 1 base, there was a span of 5 bases. CDR3 length equals 13 residues. DNA for the CDR3: TGTGCCAGCAGTTTATCAAGGAACACTGAAGCTTTCTTT. As protein: CASSLSRNTEAFF.

Only a few counts were recorded for this clonotype. This chain connects TRBV28 to TRBJ2-7; TRBD1 or TRBD2 may be the D gene (6 bases each). The CDR3 length is 15 residues. V dropped 5 bases and J dropped 5 bases, with 19 bases sitting between them. Germline lookup yields CDR1 MDHEN and CDR2 SYDVKM. The CDR3 reads CASSTSGAGRHEQYV. Written as DNA, the CDR3 is TGTGCCAGCAGTACCTCGGGGGCAGGGCGGCACGAGCAGTACGTC.

This clonotype appeared many times. This chain joins TRBV4-3 and TRBJ1-2; D ambiguous. Trimming shortened V by 1 base and J by 4 bases, and 7 bases separated the two germline ends. Germline V lookup: CDR1 LGHNA, CDR2 YSLEER. There are 13 residues in the CDR3. CDR3 residues: CASSQVVGYGYTF. The CDR3 bases are TGCGCCAGCAGCCAAGTAGTGGGCTATGGCTACACCTTC.

The chain combines TRBV6-2 or TRBV6-3 with TRBJ2-1; D possibly corresponds to TRBD2 (5 bases). V was cut by 3 bases and J by 6 bases, with 18 bases left in between. CDR3 length equals 16 residues. Germline CDR1 is MNHEY and CDR2 is SVGEGT. The CDR3 sequence: CASSYNGERDLNEQFF. For the CDR3, the DNA is TGTGCCAGCAGTTATAACGGGGAAAGGGATCTCAATGAGCAGTTCTTC.

This clonotype was detected many times. The V call is TRBV6-6, the J call TRBJ1-1, with a possible D match to TRBD1 (6 bases). There are 11 residues in the CDR3. Germline V gene data show CDR1 as MNHNY and CDR2 as SVGAGI (reference sequence). The germline V and J ends were trimmed by 7 bases and 6 bases, with 9 bases remaining between them. The CDR3 spells CASTGQPEAFF. The CDR3 nucleotides are TGTGCCAGCACAGGACAGCCTGAAGCTTTCTTT.

The chain carries TRBV7-9 and TRBJ2-1; D might be TRBD1 (5 bases). Germline CDR1 is SEHNR and CDR2 is FQNEAQ (reference sequence). Trimming pared 2 bases from V and 5 bases from J, leaving 16 bases between. The length of the CDR3 is 16 residues. In DNA form, the CDR3 reads TGTGCCAGCAGCTTACAGGGAATTTACACCGACAATGAGCAGTTCTTC. Encoded protein: CASSLQGIYTDNEQFF.

V usage is TRBV4-1 and J usage is TRBJ1-1; D not resolved. Germline CDR1 reads MGHRA; CDR2 reads YSYEKL. Trimming shortened V by 0 bases and J by 5 bases, and 13 bases separated the two germline ends. This CDR3 is built from 15 residues. The CDR3 DNA follows: TGCGCCAGCAGCCAAGATTATGGGGAACCAACTGAAGCTTTCTTT. It is translated as CASSQDYGEPTEAFF.

J is TRBJ1-6 and V is TRBV15; D gene uncertain. Trimming cost V 3 bases and J 0 bases, with 9 bases left between them. The germline V gene encodes CDR1 LNHNV and CDR2 YYDKDF (reference sequence). The CDR3 sequence is 16 residues long. Written as DNA, the CDR3 is TGTGCCACCAGCAGGGGCGATAACTCCTATAATTCACCCCTCCACTTT. Translating gives CATSRGDNSYNSPLHF.

The CDR3 protein is CASSYTPPGTVRKEAFF. The CDR3 DNA reads as TGTGCCAGCAGTTACACCCCACCTGGGACGGTCCGGAAGGAAGCTTTCTTT. The rearrangement joins TRBV6-2 or TRBV6-3 to TRBJ1-1; perhaps TRBD1 as D (5 bases). Germline V gene lookup returns CDR1 MNHEY and CDR2 SVGEGT. Trimming took 2 bases from V and 8 from J, leaving 24 bases between them. The CDR3 runs 17 residues.

At least ten counts were recorded for this clonotype. The chain joins TRBV14 to TRBJ2-4; D gene ambiguous. This CDR3 contains 12 residues. The germline V and J ends were trimmed by 6 bases and 2 bases, with 5 bases remaining between them. In germline, CDR1 is SGHDN, CDR2 FVKESK. Written as DNA, the CDR3 is TGTGCCAGCAGTGTGACCAAAAACATTCAGTACTTC. This translates into CASSVTKNIQYF.

The gene calls are TRBV19 and TRBJ2-3, with D possibly TRBD2 on 5 matching bases. V was pared by 9 bases and J by 1 base, with 14 bases between. The CDR3 length is 14 residues. Germline CDR1 is LNHDA and CDR2 is SQIVND (reference sequence). CDR3 nucleotide sequence: TGTGCCAGCCGCCCGGGGTTAGGCACAGATACGCAGTATTTT. Translation: CASRPGLGTDTQYF.

The V and J genes are TRBV20-1 and TRBJ1-3; D possibly corresponds to TRBD1 (5 bases). The CDR3 covers 15 residues. CDR1 and CDR2 (germline): DFQATT, SNEGSKA (reference sequence). Between the trimmed V and J ends, which lost 2 bases and 2 bases, there was a span of 13 bases. The CDR3 bases are TGCAGTGCTAGAACTTCCGGGACTACTGGAAACACCATATATTTT. Protein sequence: CSARTSGTTGNTIYF.